Listed here are 26 T cell receptor beta chains from one sample, sequenced in a study of shared clonotypes between healthy human individuals (dated by TCRdb to the early 2020s). Library prep was done by the immunoSEQ multiplex PCR assay. TCRdb stores this immuneACCESS table with in-frame sequences only. Part of the clones is absent; in the studies checked, under half of the shortfall reflects unresolved V genes, and no reason is known for the rest. The sample yields a few million clones; over 90% were counted once. The ten largest account for about 0.41% of the sample. Specimen: naive CD4+ T cells from PBMCs. The cell subset or site label on this specimen signifies: CD45RA+ positively selected. The receptor source for this set is a man aged 18 to 30 in good health. Some clones in this sample may be carry-over from other donors' samples.

V is TRBV28 and J is TRBJ2-7; maybe TRBD2 (5 bases). There are 12 residues in the CDR3. V was trimmed by 7 bases and J by 0 bases, leaving 7 bases between them. Looked up from germline, CDR1 is MDHEN and CDR2 is SYDVKM. In nucleotides, the CDR3 is TGTGCCAGCAACGGGGACTCCTACGAGCAGTACTTC. Its translation is CASNGDSYEQYF. Combining the CDR3 with reference TRBV28 and TRBJ2-7 gives the whole variable domain DVKVTQSSRYLVKRTGEKVFLECVQDMDHENMFWYRQDPGLGLRLIYFSYDVKMKEKGDIPEGYSVSREKKERFSLILESASTNQTSMYLCASNGDSYEQYFGPGTRLTVT.

This clone was seen only once. Other DNA sequences of this sample code for an identical CDR3. The V call is TRBV7-2, the J call TRBJ2-7; the D is unclear. Trimming removed 5 bases at V and 2 bases at J, with 7 bases between. The CDR3 runs 12 residues. CDR1 is SGHTA and CDR2 is FQGNSA in the germline V gene. CDR3 sequence: CASSPGPYEQYF. CDR3 in DNA: TGTGCCAGCAGCCCCGGGCCCTACGAGCAGTACTTC.

The gene calls are TRBV7-3 and TRBJ2-3, with D perhaps matching TRBD2 (6 bases). V shed 4 bases and J shed 2 bases, with 16 bases lying between them. CDR1 SGHTA and CDR2 FQGTGA come from the germline V gene. The CDR3 has 16 amino acids. CDR3 sequence reads: CASSYAGGGPTDTQYF. In DNA form, the CDR3 reads TGTGCCAGCAGCTACGCCGGGGGTGGTCCCACAGATACGCAGTATTTT.

The rearrangement joins TRBV7-2 to TRBJ2-3; 12 nucleotides match TRBD2. The CDR3 runs to 16 residues. The germline CDR1 and CDR2 sequences are SGHTA and FQGNSA. V was pared by 2 bases and J by 4 bases, with 4 bases of the junction left unmatched. CDR3: CASSLLAGGKSDTQYF. CDR3 DNA sequence: TGTGCCAGCAGCTTACTAGCGGGAGGGAAGTCAGATACGCAGTATTTT.

The J gene is TRBJ1-1, the V gene TRBV10-3; the match to TRBD1 covers 8 bases. The CDR3 covers 14 residues. The junction had 6 bases not matched to a gene; V was cut back by 5 bases and J by 4 bases. Germline values: CDR1 ENHRY, CDR2 SYGVKD. The CDR3 spells CAISSGQGGTEAFF. The CDR3 DNA follows: TGTGCCATCAGTAGCGGACAGGGAGGCACTGAAGCTTTCTTT.

The V call is TRBV11-2, the J call TRBJ2-2; possible D gene TRBD1, 6 bases. Trimming left V 1 base short and J 4 bases short, with 13 bases between. Germline lookup yields CDR1 SGHAT and CDR2 FQNNGV. This CDR3 has 16 residues. The CDR3 sequence: CASSLGARGGTGELFF. CDR3 DNA: TGTGCCAGCAGCTTAGGGGCCAGGGGTGGCACCGGGGAGCTGTTTTTT.

V usage is TRBV9 and J usage is TRBJ2-1, with TRBD2 matching 7 bases. The germline V gene has CDR1 SGDLS and CDR2 YYNGEE. This CDR3 comprises 17 residues. J lost 3 bases, V lost 4 bases, and 13 bases had no gene match. CDR3 nucleotide sequence: TGTGCCAGCAGCCCCCGACTGGGGCTAGCGGTCTACAATGAGCAGTTCTTC. Translated, it gives CASSPRLGLAVYNEQFF.

The J gene is TRBJ2-3, the V gene TRBV9, with a weak D call TRBD2 (6 bases). The V end was cut by 1 base, the J end by 0 bases, with 12 bases between. CDR3 length: 16 amino acids. Germline CDR1 is SGDLS and CDR2 is YYNGEE. CDR3 sequence (DNA): TGTGCCAGCAGCGTACGGGCTAGCGTTAGCACAGATACGCAGTATTTT. It specifies CASSVRASVSTDTQYF.

This clone was observed a few times. The CDR3 region has the DNA TGTGCCAGCAGCTTATCGCACACCATATATTTT. Translated: CASSLSHTIYF. The J gene is TRBJ1-3, the V gene TRBV7-9; no definite D call. The CDR3 length is 11 residues. In germline, CDR1 is SEHNR, CDR2 FQNEAQ (reference sequence). The V and J ends lost 2 bases and 8 bases respectively, with 4 bases between them.

V and J are TRBV4-1 and TRBJ2-4, with 8 bases identical to TRBD2. Germline V lookup: CDR1 MGHRA, CDR2 YSYEKL. The CDR3 sequence is 16 residues long. The V segment lost 3 bases and the J segment 5 bases; nucleotides outside the gene matches: 9. The CDR3 is CASSQVVLLAENIQYF. The CDR3 coding sequence is TGCGCCAGCAGCCAGGTGGTGTTACTAGCGGAAAACATTCAGTACTTC.

DNA of the CDR3: TGTGCCAGCAGCCCTAGCGGGAGGGCCTCCTACGAGCAGTACTTC. Translation: CASSPSGRASYEQYF. The V and J genes are TRBV7-8 and TRBJ2-7; TRBD2 matches 12 bases. The CDR3 runs 15 residues. J gave up 0 bases and V 5 bases, and 2 bases lay outside the gene matches. Germline values: CDR1 SGHVS, CDR2 FQNEAQ. Full variable domain (outside the CDR3, taken from reference TRBV7-8 and TRBJ2-7): GAGVSQSPRYKVAKRGQDVALRCDPISGHVSLFWYQQALGQGPEFLTYFQNEAQLDKSGLPSDRFFAERPEGSVSTLKIQRTQQEDSAVYLCASSPSGRASYEQYFGPGTRLTVT.

The chain employs TRBV15 and TRBJ1-2, with TRBD1 identical over 10 bases. The V gene end was trimmed by 1 base and the J gene end by 2 bases; junction bases not matched to a gene: 10. CDR1 is LNHNV, CDR2 YYDKDF, per germline (reference sequence). The CDR3 has 18 residues. The CDR3 reads CATSRAEDRGLANYGYTF. Written as DNA, the CDR3 is TGTGCCACCAGCAGAGCGGAAGACAGGGGGCTTGCCAACTATGGCTACACCTTC.

Concerning this clone: The same CDR3 can be traced to other DNA sequences in this sample. J is TRBJ2-3 and V is TRBV7-3; 10 bases line up with TRBD1. The V gene end was trimmed by 5 bases and the J gene end by 3 bases; junction bases not matched to a gene: 8. Per germline, CDR1 SGHTA and CDR2 FQGTGA. CDR3 length: 16 amino acids. CDR3: CASSLAGQGGTDTQYF. As DNA, the CDR3 is TGTGCCAGCAGCCTAGCAGGACAGGGGGGTACAGATACGCAGTATTTT. Filled out from reference TRBV7-3 and TRBJ2-3, the complete variable domain reads GAGVSQTPSNKVTEKGKYVELRCDPISGHTALYWYRQSLGQGPEFLIYFQGTGAADDSGLPNDRFFAVRPEGSVSTLKIQRTERGDSAVYLCASSLAGQGGTDTQYFGPGTRLTVL.

This clone has only a few counts. This chain connects TRBV30 to TRBJ2-2, with D perhaps TRBD2 (6 bases). Germline values: CDR1 GTSNPN, CDR2 SVGIG (reference sequence). This CDR3 is built from 12 residues. The CDR3 region has the DNA TGTGCTAGCGGTCAGAACACCGGGGAGCTGTTTTTT. Encoded protein: CASGQNTGELFF.

Details on this clone: The sample contains more than one DNA sequence encoding this CDR3. This chain uses TRBV2 with TRBJ2-3; 7 nucleotides match TRBD2. Germline trimming cut 6 bases from V and 1 base from J; bases unmatched to any gene: 7. This CDR3 comprises 15 residues. Germline CDR1 and CDR2: SNHLY and FYNNEI. CDR3 DNA: TGTGCCAGCAGCCCCAGCGGGAAAGGCACAGATACGCAGTATTTT. Its translation is CASSPSGKGTDTQYF.

The chain combines TRBV28 with TRBJ2-1; 12 bases align to TRBD2. Germline V gene lookup returns CDR1 MDHEN and CDR2 SYDVKM. The CDR3 length is 15 residues. V shed 6 bases and J 8 bases; nucleotides not matched to a gene: 8. The CDR3 loop reads CASSPSRLAGDEQFF. DNA for the CDR3: TGTGCCAGCAGCCCCTCGAGACTAGCGGGAGATGAGCAGTTCTTC.

The V gene is TRBV28, the J gene TRBJ1-4, with a possible D match to TRBD1 (5 bases). This CDR3 comprises 17 residues. Germline CDR1 and CDR2: MDHEN and SYDVKM. The ends were cut back, 1 base at V and 1 base at J, with 13 bases in the middle. This chain's CDR3 is CASSLSRWGETNEKLFF. CDR3 bases: TGTGCCAGCAGTTTATCCCGCTGGGGGGAAACTAATGAAAAACTGTTTTTT.

The J gene is TRBJ1-3, the V gene TRBV7-2; D uncertain. There are 14 residues in the CDR3. The V gene lost 1 base and the J gene lost 3 bases, with 7 bases spanning the gap. The V gene's germline CDR1 is SGHTA and CDR2 FQGNSA. As DNA, the CDR3 is TGTGCCAGCAGCTTAGTCCAGAATGGAAACACCATATATTTT. This codes for CASSLVQNGNTIYF.

This chain connects TRBV29-1 to TRBJ1-2; D remains unclear. Trimming took 2 bases from V and 3 from J, leaving 16 bases between them. CDR3 length: 15 amino acids. Germline CDR1 reads SQVTM; CDR2 reads ANQGSEA. The CDR3 DNA follows: TGCAGCGTTGAAAATAGGGATGCGGGAGACTATGGCTACACCTTC. This sequence encodes CSVENRDAGDYGYTF.

CDR3 DNA: TGTGCCAGCAGCTTGGTCTACGGGACACAGAACACCGGGGAGCTGTTTTTT. Translation: CASSLVYGTQNTGELFF. This chain uses TRBV5-8 with TRBJ2-2; tentative D call: TRBD1 (6 bases). CDR1 and CDR2 from the germline V gene are SGHTS and YDEGEE. V was trimmed by 0 bases and J by 1 base, leaving 13 bases between them. This CDR3 has 17 residues.

This clone has just one count. The rearrangement links TRBV28 to TRBJ1-5; the match to TRBD1 covers 10 bases. V gave up 8 bases and J gave up 2 bases; unmatched junction bases: 6. The CDR3 length is 15 residues. Per germline, CDR1 MDHEN and CDR2 SYDVKM. As DNA, the CDR3 is TGTGCCAGCGGGACAGGGGCGGCGGGCAATCAGCCCCAGCATTTT. Amino acids: CASGTGAAGNQPQHF.

The chain uses TRBV19 and TRBJ1-2, with D possibly being TRBD1 (5 bases). Trimming shortened V by 9 bases and J by 0 bases, and 11 bases separated the two germline ends. Germline CDR1 is LNHDA and CDR2 is SQIVND (reference sequence). The CDR3 is 13 residues long. CDR3 amino acids: CASLRATNYGYTF. The CDR3 bases are TGTGCCAGCCTCAGGGCAACTAACTATGGCTACACCTTC.

This chain links TRBV6-6 with TRBJ2-2; perhaps TRBD2 as D (7 bases). Germline V gene data show CDR1 as MNHNY and CDR2 as SVGAGI (reference sequence). Trimming took off 8 bases at V and 5 bases at J, with 18 bases between the two ends. This CDR3 has 15 amino acids. The CDR3 nucleotides read TGTGCCAGCCGGGCGGGGGCTACGATAACCGGGGAGCTGTTTTTT. As protein: CASRAGATITGELFF.

V and J are TRBV14 and TRBJ2-1, with 12 nucleotides matching TRBD2. The CDR3 is 17 residues long. The V gene's germline CDR1 is SGHDN and CDR2 FVKESK. V lost 4 bases to trimming and J lost 3 bases; unmatched junction nucleotides: 7. For the CDR3, the DNA is TGTGCCAGCAGCCCGACTAGCGGGAGACCCCTCTACAATGAGCAGTTCTTC. Residues: CASSPTSGRPLYNEQFF.

The rearrangement uses TRBV4-1 and TRBJ2-1, with D maybe TRBD2 (6 bases). CDR3 length: 17 residues. CDR1 and CDR2 (germline): MGHRA, YSYEKL. Trimming took 3 bases from V and 9 from J, leaving 24 bases between them. In DNA form, the CDR3 reads TGCGCCAGCAGCCAGGTTCCCGGGACTCTTGGTGTGGGTGAGCAGTTCTTC. Protein: CASSQVPGTLGVGEQFF.

The chain has TRBV9 and TRBJ2-1; no definite D call. V was pared by 4 bases and J by 0 bases, with 14 bases between. The CDR3 contains 16 residues. Looked up from germline, CDR1 is SGDLS and CDR2 is YYNGEE. CDR3 sequence: CASSLFVGDSYNEQFF. The CDR3 region has the DNA TGTGCCAGCAGCCTATTTGTTGGGGACTCCTACAATGAGCAGTTCTTC.